Below, one TCR beta chain is given with its context. The specificity of this receptor is unknown. This record belongs to a study of T cells expressing NK-cell markers (dated by TCRdb to the early 2020s). Describing the broader study: TCR beta-chain repertoires were profiled in sorted CD3+CD56+NKG2C+, CD3+CD56+NKG2C- and CD3+CD56-NKG2C+ T-cell subsets from several donors. The eight sequenced donors were randomly selected healthy volunteers, three men and five women. Among the eight sequenced donors, only one was HCMV-seronegative, while the other seven were HCMV-seropositive. Sequencing of the libraries produced 2 x 150 bp reads on Illumina HiSeq 2000/2500, MiSeq or NextSeq. On the study overall, not on this receptor specifically: Whether the expanded NKG2C-expressing T cell clones were specific for HCMV antigens was left unclear. For five or six donors, the dominant CD3+CD56+NKG2C+ clonotypes were among the top 10 CD8+ clonotypes and accounted for about 1.0-7.5% of CD8+ T cells. Those dominant clonotypes were again the most abundant among CD3+CD56-NKG2C+ cells in a handful of donors, at about 28.3-65%.

The listed sequencing device is Illumina HiSeq 2000. The TCR beta cDNA libraries were made using 5'RACE template switching, a step that added both a universal primer site and unique molecular identifiers. cDNA synthesis was primed from the TCR beta constant segment, followed by two successive PCR amplification steps. Per the original workflow: Reads were demultiplexed and grouped by UMI with MIGEC, and clonotypes were assembled and quantified with MiTCR. To remove erroneous sequences, TCR cDNA sequences were retained only when supported by two or more reads. The tcR package was used for downstream repertoire analysis, with clonotypes matched between fractions based on CDR3 nucleotide sequence plus V segment. VDJmatch was used to annotate antigen specificity against VDJdb, with one amino acid substitution allowed in CDR3. The reads, reprocessed by TCRdb, yield one row per CDR3 protein sequence and no DNA. The V and J calls and clone size come from TCRdb's table, not from the authors' own analysis. The table held for this sample gives hundreds of thousands of distinct CDR3 sequences. Roughly 4.2% of the sample belongs to the ten largest clones.

CDR1 and CDR2, per the germline V gene, are MNHNS and SASEGT. The CDR3 starts with the cysteine, ends with the phenylalanine, and has 14 residues. Only the protein sequence is given. To determine HCMV serostatus, a commercial ELISA kit was used to detect HCMV-specific IgG in serum. Peripheral blood mononuclear cells were isolated from blood by Ficoll density gradient centrifugation. Specimen: blood T cells: a sorted CD56 or NKG2C T cell subset, CD4+ or CD8+ T cells, or bulk PBMC T cells (not recorded which). Recombination connected TRBV6-1 to TRBJ1-5; TCRdb proposes TRBD1, but this gene call is untestable without DNA. The TCR was taken from a woman between 18 and 75 years old in good health. The CDR3 protein is CASREPGRNQPQHF.